The source of this T cell receptor (beta chain) is a study of tumor-infiltrating lymphocytes in primary liver carcinoma. Regarding the study as a whole: Among top clones, only about 7.5-24% appeared in all five tumor regions.

In the case of this clonotype: Its specificity is unknown.

Total RNA and DNA came together from roughly 20-30 mg of bulk tissue without cell sorting. CDR3 length: 14 residues. Trimming cost V 0 bases and J 11 bases, with 13 bases left between them. The germline V gene encodes CDR1 LGHNA and CDR2 YSLEER. Total RNA amounting to roughly 450 ng was the source from which TCR beta cDNA was made with a constant-region primer. It was through three nested multiplex PCR rounds of slightly modified ARM-PCR that TCR beta libraries arose. The first two PCR rounds used TRBV1-TRBV30 primers with a Cbeta primer, around 10 cycles each. TCRdb re-called the multiplex PCR reads through MiXCR, storing one row per CDR3 protein. Of about 32,000 distinct CDR3 sequences listed, approximately 73% are singletons.

The source material was liver tumor tissue from sampling region 4. Subset denoted: tumor region T4, right-lateral pole. The rearrangement links TRBV4-3 to TRBJ2-2, with D unresolved. The TCR was taken from a man aged 35 to 55 with primary liver carcinoma and hepatitis B virus infection. The CDR3 here is CASSQDRAIGELFF. DNA for the CDR3: TGCGCCAGCAGCCAAGATAGGGCTATCGGAGAGCTGTTTTTT.